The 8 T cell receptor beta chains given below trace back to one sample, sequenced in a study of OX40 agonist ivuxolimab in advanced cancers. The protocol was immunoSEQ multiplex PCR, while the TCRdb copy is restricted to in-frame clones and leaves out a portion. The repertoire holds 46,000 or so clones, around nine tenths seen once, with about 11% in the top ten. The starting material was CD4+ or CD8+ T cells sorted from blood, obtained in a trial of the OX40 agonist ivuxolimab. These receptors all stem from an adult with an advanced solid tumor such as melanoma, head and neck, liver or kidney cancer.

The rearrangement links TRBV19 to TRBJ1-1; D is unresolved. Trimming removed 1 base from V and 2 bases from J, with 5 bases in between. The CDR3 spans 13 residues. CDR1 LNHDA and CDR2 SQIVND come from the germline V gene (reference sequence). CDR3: CASSIGGNTEAFF. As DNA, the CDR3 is TGTGCCAGTAGTATAGGAGGAAACACTGAAGCTTTCTTT.

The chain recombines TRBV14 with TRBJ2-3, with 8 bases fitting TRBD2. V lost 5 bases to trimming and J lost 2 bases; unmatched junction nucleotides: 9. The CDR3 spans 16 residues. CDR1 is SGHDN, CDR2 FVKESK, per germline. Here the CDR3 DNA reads TGTGCCAGCAGCATCCCTAGCGGGCGGATCACAGATACGCAGTATTTT. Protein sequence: CASSIPSGRITDTQYF.

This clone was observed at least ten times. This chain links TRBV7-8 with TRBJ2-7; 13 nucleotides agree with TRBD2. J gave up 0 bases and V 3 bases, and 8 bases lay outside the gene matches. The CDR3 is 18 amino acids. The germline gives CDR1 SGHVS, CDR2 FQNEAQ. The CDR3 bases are TGTGCCAGCAGCTTCCTCCGACTAGCGGGAGGTATCTCCTACGAGCAGTACTTC. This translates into CASSFLRLAGGISYEQYF. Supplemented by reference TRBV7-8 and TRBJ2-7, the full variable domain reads GAGVSQSPRYKVAKRGQDVALRCDPISGHVSLFWYQQALGQGPEFLTYFQNEAQLDKSGLPSDRFFAERPEGSVSTLKIQRTQQEDSAVYLCASSFLRLAGGISYEQYFGPGTRLTVT.

The CDR3 coding sequence is TGTGCCAGCAGTTACGCCGGGGTGGCTCAGCCCCAGCATTTT. Protein product: CASSYAGVAQPQHF. This chain links TRBV6-6 with TRBJ1-5; the D is unclear. CDR3 size: 14 residues. Germline V gene data show CDR1 as MNHNY and CDR2 as SVGAGI (reference sequence). The ends were cut back, 2 bases at V and 6 bases at J, with 11 bases in the middle.

The CDR3, as DNA: TGTGCCAGCAGTTTAGGTCATCCCTCCTACAATGAGCAGTTCTTC. Its translation is CASSLGHPSYNEQFF. V is TRBV27 and J is TRBJ2-1; D is unresolved. The V and J ends lost 2 bases and 0 bases respectively, with 8 bases between them. In germline, CDR1 is MNHEY, CDR2 SMNVEV (reference sequence). The CDR3 totals 15 residues.

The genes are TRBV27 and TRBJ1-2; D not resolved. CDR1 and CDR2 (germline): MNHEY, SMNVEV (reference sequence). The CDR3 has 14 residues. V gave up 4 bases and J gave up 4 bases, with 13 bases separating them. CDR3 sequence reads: CASSSRTNFYGYTF. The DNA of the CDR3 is TGTGCCAGCAGTTCCCGGACCAATTTCTATGGCTACACCTTC.

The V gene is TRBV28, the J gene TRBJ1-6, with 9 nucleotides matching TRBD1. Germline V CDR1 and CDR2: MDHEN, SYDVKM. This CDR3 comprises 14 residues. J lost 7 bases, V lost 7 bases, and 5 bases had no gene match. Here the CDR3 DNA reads TGTGCCAGCACCGGGACAGGGTGGAATTCACCCCTCCACTTT. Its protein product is CASTGTGWNSPLHF.

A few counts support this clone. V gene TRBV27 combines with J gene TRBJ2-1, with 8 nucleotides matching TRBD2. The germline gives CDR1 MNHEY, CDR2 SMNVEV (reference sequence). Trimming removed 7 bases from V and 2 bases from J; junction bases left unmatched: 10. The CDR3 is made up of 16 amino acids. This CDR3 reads CASKLQSGSPYNEQFF. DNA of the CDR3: TGTGCCAGCAAATTACAAAGCGGGAGCCCCTACAATGAGCAGTTCTTC.